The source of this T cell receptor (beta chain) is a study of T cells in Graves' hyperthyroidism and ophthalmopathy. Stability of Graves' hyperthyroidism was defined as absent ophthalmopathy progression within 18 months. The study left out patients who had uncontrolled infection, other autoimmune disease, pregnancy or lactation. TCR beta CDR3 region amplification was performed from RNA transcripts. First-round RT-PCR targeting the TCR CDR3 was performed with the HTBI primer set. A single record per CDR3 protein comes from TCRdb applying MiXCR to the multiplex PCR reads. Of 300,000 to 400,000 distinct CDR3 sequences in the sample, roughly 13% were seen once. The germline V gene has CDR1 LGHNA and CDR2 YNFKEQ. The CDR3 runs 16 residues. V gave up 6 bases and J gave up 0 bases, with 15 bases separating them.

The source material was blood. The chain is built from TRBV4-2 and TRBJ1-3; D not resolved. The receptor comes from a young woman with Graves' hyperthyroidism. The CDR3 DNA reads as TGTGCCAGCAGTCCCGGCTCCAGAGACTCTGGAAACACCATATATTTT. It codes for CASSPGSRDSGNTIYF.